This T cell receptor beta chain emerged from a study of control samples from healthy donors and cancer patients. The method was immunoSEQ multiplex PCR; TCRdb's version includes in-frame clones alone and lacks a portion of them. This sample has approximately 94,000 clones; roughly 83% occur once, and the top ten carry roughly 39%. This clone was seen only a few times. Specimen: PBMCs. The clonotype originates from an older man with lung cancer.

CDR3 sequence reads: CASSLGNDNVGGYTF. In DNA, the CDR3 is TGCGCCAGCAGCTTGGGCAACGACAACGTGGGCGGCTACACCTTC. The genes are TRBV5-1 and TRBJ1-2; D gene ambiguous. This CDR3 is built from 15 residues. Between the trimmed V and J ends, which lost 0 bases and 8 bases, there was a span of 17 bases. CDR1 is SGHRS, CDR2 YFSETQ, per germline. The entire variable domain, with the rest obtained from reference TRBV5-1 and TRBJ1-2, is as follows: KAGVTQTPRYLIKTRGQQVTLSCSPISGHRSVSWYQQTPGQGLQFLFEYFSETQRNKGNFPGRFSGRQFSNSRSEMNVSTLELGDSALYLCASSLGNDNVGGYTFGSGTRLTVV.